The 23 T cell receptor beta chains in this list originate from one sample, sequenced in a study of blood T cell repertoires in COVID-19. This table comes from immunoSEQ multiplex PCR, and its TCRdb copy is limited to in-frame clones, with some not included. The sample has about 360,000 clones, 75% to 90% seen once; the top ten hold roughly 6.6%. Source material: peripheral blood. Every receptor here comes from a woman aged 55-69 years with COVID-19, enrolled during active disease.

The chain employs TRBV7-2 and TRBJ1-5; TRBD1 might be the D (5 bases). V gave up 0 bases and J gave up 0 bases, with 12 bases separating them. Germline CDR1 reads SGHTA; CDR2 reads FQGNSA. This CDR3 has 17 residues. CDR3 DNA sequence: TGTGCCAGCAGCTTAGCGGGGGGGGACTATAGCAATCAGCCCCAGCATTTT. Its translation: CASSLAGGDYSNQPQHF.

V is TRBV5-5 and J is TRBJ2-1; D gene uncertain. Trimming took 1 base from V and 0 from J, leaving 11 bases between them. Germline V gives CDR1 SGHKS, CDR2 YYEKEE (reference sequence). The CDR3 is 16 residues long. The DNA for the CDR3 is TGTGCCAGCAGCTTGTTGTCGGCGGCCTCCTACAATGAGCAGTTCTTC. The encoded protein is CASSLLSAASYNEQFF.

This clone was seen only once. V and J are TRBV18 and TRBJ2-7, with D possibly being TRBD1 (6 bases). The CDR3 is made up of 15 amino acids. The V gene's germline CDR1 is KGHSH and CDR2 LQKENI. Trimming shortened V by 8 bases and J by 3 bases, and 20 bases separated the two germline ends. The CDR3 loop is CASQGRNLGGYEQYF. The CDR3 region has the DNA TGTGCCAGCCAAGGGCGAAACCTAGGGGGCTACGAGCAGTACTTC.

The gene calls are TRBV4-3 and TRBJ1-1; TRBD1 is a possible D gene (5 bases). Germline V gene lookup returns CDR1 LGHNA and CDR2 YSLEER. CDR3 length: 14 residues. V was cut by 2 bases and J by 4 bases, with 11 bases left in between. The CDR3 loop reads CASSQQGMSTEAFF. In nucleotides, the CDR3 is TGCGCCAGCAGCCAACAGGGTATGAGCACTGAAGCTTTCTTT.

The chain couples TRBV4-1 to TRBJ2-4, with TRBD2 matching 9 bases. There are 17 residues in the CDR3. The trim removed 0 bases at V and 3 bases at J, leaving 6 bases unmatched. From germline, CDR1 is MGHRA and CDR2 YSYEKL. The CDR3 region is CASSQEGAGGLKNIQYF. Here the CDR3 DNA reads TGCGCCAGCAGCCAAGAGGGAGCGGGGGGACTCAAAAACATTCAGTACTTC.

This chain uses TRBV7-9 with TRBJ1-4; 8 bases are shared with TRBD1. This CDR3 is 15 amino acids long. The V gene end was trimmed by 1 base and the J gene end by 8 bases; junction bases not matched to a gene: 6. The V gene's germline CDR1 is SEHNR and CDR2 FQNEAQ (reference sequence). CDR3 nucleotide sequence: TGTGCCAGCAGCTTAGATAACAGGGGGAACGAAAAACTGTTTTTT. Its protein product is CASSLDNRGNEKLFF.

The chain joins TRBV30 to TRBJ2-5; 10 bases match TRBD2. The germline V gene has CDR1 GTSNPN and CDR2 SVGIG (reference sequence). J lost 5 bases, V lost 0 bases, and 6 bases had no gene match. The CDR3 has 15 residues. DNA for the CDR3: TGTGCCTGGAGTGTACACAGCGGGGGGGCGGAGACCCAGTACTTC. Translating it yields CAWSVHSGGAETQYF.

The CDR3 here is CASSPGGSIEGTQYF. For the CDR3, the DNA is TGTGCCAGTAGTCCAGGCGGATCTATAGAGGGGACCCAGTACTTC. The chain couples TRBV19 to TRBJ2-5, with a tentative D call TRBD2 (5 bases). Germline loops: CDR1 LNHDA, CDR2 SQIVND (reference sequence). The V and J ends lost 5 bases and 7 bases respectively, with 20 bases between them. The CDR3 contains 15 residues.

This clone appeared once. This rearrangement joins TRBV11-3 to TRBJ2-5, with D perhaps TRBD1 (6 bases). The V and J ends lost 5 bases and 5 bases respectively, with 18 bases between them. The CDR3 totals 15 residues. Germline CDR1 reads SGHNT; CDR2 reads YENEEA. CDR3 sequence reads: CASSLGQSLGETQYF. In nucleotides, the CDR3 is TGTGCCAGCAGCCTCGGACAGTCCTTGGGGGAGACCCAGTACTTC.

The chain uses TRBV7-9 and TRBJ1-6; 9 bases map to TRBD1. The CDR3 runs to 15 residues. From germline, CDR1 is SEHNR and CDR2 FQNEAQ (reference sequence). Unmatched junction bases numbered 7, after V lost 4 bases and J lost 9 bases. DNA of the CDR3: TGTGCCAGCAGCTCGCCGGGACAGGGCCTTTCACCCCTCCACTTT. The encoded protein is CASSSPGQGLSPLHF.

This chain links TRBV12-5 with TRBJ1-1; the D gene is possibly TRBD1 (6 bases). The CDR3 contains 14 residues. Germline loops: CDR1 LGHNT, CDR2 FRNRAP. Deletions cut 9 bases from V and 0 bases from J, with 14 bases between. CDR3 region: CASGTFTLNTEAFF. The CDR3 DNA reads as TGTGCTAGCGGGACATTTACCTTGAACACTGAAGCTTTCTTT.

The CDR3 loop is CASSPSSGTVPDTQYF. The DNA of the CDR3 is TGTGCCAGCAGCCCCAGCTCGGGGACAGTACCAGATACGCAGTATTTT. V is TRBV5-4 and J is TRBJ2-3; TRBD1 matches at 7 bases. V gave up 4 bases and J gave up 4 bases; unmatched junction bases: 12. CDR3 length: 16 residues. Germline assignment: CDR1 SGHNT and CDR2 YYREEE (reference sequence).

The chain employs TRBV30 and TRBJ1-1; perhaps TRBD1 as D (5 bases). The germline V gene has CDR1 GTSNPN and CDR2 SVGIG (reference sequence). The CDR3 loop spans 14 amino acids. V was trimmed by 3 bases and J by 4 bases, leaving 15 bases between them. The CDR3: CAWSRRDLSTEAFF. DNA of the CDR3: TGTGCCTGGAGCCGCAGGGATTTGAGCACTGAAGCTTTCTTT.

The chain couples TRBV9 to TRBJ1-4; TRBD1 aligns across 7 bases. CDR3 size: 16 residues. With 0 bases clipped from V and 6 bases from J, the junction kept 8 bases outside the gene matches. From germline, CDR1 is SGDLS and CDR2 YYNGEE. The CDR3 DNA follows: TGTGCCAGCAGCGTAGGCCCGACAGGGTGGGATGAAAAACTGTTTTTT. This codes for CASSVGPTGWDEKLFF.

The genes are TRBV10-1 and TRBJ2-3; TRBD1 might be the D (6 bases). The V gene lost 1 base and the J gene lost 5 bases, with 16 bases spanning the gap. Germline CDR1 reads WNHNN; CDR2 reads SYGVQD (reference sequence). This CDR3 has 16 residues. CDR3 sequence reads: CASSEYGGSAGDTQYF. Written as DNA, the CDR3 is TGCGCCAGCAGTGAGTATGGGGGCTCGGCCGGAGATACGCAGTATTTT.

The rearrangement uses TRBV7-9 and TRBJ1-4, with 7 positions matching TRBD1. Germline-derived CDR1 and CDR2 are SEHNR and FQNEAQ (reference sequence). V lost 1 base, J lost 4 bases, and 6 bases stayed unmatched. This CDR3 contains 16 residues. CDR3 sequence: CASSLERGPLNEKLFF. Here the CDR3 DNA reads TGTGCCAGCAGCTTAGAGAGGGGGCCGCTTAATGAAAAACTGTTTTTT.

In nucleotides, the CDR3 is TGTGCCACCCAGACAGGGGGCACCACTGAAGCTTTCTTT. It specifies CATQTGGTTEAFF. The chain has TRBV15 and TRBJ1-1, with 10 positions matching TRBD1. This CDR3 contains 13 residues. V was clipped by 8 bases and J by 4 bases; unmatched bases: 4. The germline V gene encodes CDR1 LNHNV and CDR2 YYDKDF (reference sequence).

The chain has TRBV6-5 and TRBJ1-4; tentative D call: TRBD1 (5 bases). V was clipped by 3 bases and J by 0 bases, with 8 bases between them. Germline loops: CDR1 MNHEY, CDR2 SVGAGI. The CDR3 covers 15 residues. CDR3 protein: CASSYRGSTNEKLFF. CDR3 coding DNA: TGTGCCAGCAGTTATAGGGGTTCAACTAATGAAAAACTGTTTTTT.

This CDR3 is CASSQEVRSDTQYF. The CDR3 DNA reads TGCGCCAGCAGCCAAGAGGTTAGATCAGATACGCAGTATTTT. This sequence joins TRBV4-3 and TRBJ2-3, with unresolved D. Trimming took 0 bases from V and 4 from J, leaving 8 bases between them. The CDR3 totals 14 residues. CDR1 and CDR2 from the germline V gene are LGHNA and YSLEER.

The count of this clone is one. The CDR3 nucleotides read TGTGCCAGCTCACCACCGGCCGGGAGTACTGAAGCTTTCTTT. Its translation is CASSPPAGSTEAFF. The chain is built from TRBV18 and TRBJ1-1; no definite D call. The CDR3 consists of 14 residues. V gave up 0 bases and J gave up 5 bases, with 10 bases separating them. Germline values: CDR1 KGHSH, CDR2 LQKENI.

V is TRBV6-1 and J is TRBJ2-7, with a tentative D call TRBD1 (6 bases). Deletions cut 2 bases from V and 2 bases from J, with 10 bases between. The CDR3 is made up of 14 amino acids. Germline assignment: CDR1 MNHNS and CDR2 SASEGT. The chain's CDR3 is CASSEYQGTYEQYF. The CDR3 DNA reads TGTGCCAGCAGTGAATATCAGGGGACCTACGAGCAGTACTTC.

The J gene is TRBJ2-7, the V gene TRBV11-1; D not resolved. The CDR3 is 14 residues long. The germline V gene encodes CDR1 SGHAT and CDR2 FQDESV (reference sequence). With 2 bases removed from V and 2 bases from J, the gap between germline ends came to 10 bases. Here the CDR3 reads CASSLSQSTYEQYF. In DNA, the CDR3 is TGTGCCAGCAGCTTATCACAGTCGACCTACGAGCAGTACTTC.

This rearrangement joins TRBV29-1 to TRBJ1-1, with D maybe TRBD1 (6 bases). The V gene's germline CDR1 is SQVTM and CDR2 ANQGSEA. V lost 7 bases to trimming and J lost 4 bases, with 16 bases between them. This CDR3 is 13 amino acids long. The CDR3 spells CSASRGSGTEAFF. The CDR3 region has the DNA TGCAGCGCCTCCAGGGGCTCGGGCACTGAAGCTTTCTTT.